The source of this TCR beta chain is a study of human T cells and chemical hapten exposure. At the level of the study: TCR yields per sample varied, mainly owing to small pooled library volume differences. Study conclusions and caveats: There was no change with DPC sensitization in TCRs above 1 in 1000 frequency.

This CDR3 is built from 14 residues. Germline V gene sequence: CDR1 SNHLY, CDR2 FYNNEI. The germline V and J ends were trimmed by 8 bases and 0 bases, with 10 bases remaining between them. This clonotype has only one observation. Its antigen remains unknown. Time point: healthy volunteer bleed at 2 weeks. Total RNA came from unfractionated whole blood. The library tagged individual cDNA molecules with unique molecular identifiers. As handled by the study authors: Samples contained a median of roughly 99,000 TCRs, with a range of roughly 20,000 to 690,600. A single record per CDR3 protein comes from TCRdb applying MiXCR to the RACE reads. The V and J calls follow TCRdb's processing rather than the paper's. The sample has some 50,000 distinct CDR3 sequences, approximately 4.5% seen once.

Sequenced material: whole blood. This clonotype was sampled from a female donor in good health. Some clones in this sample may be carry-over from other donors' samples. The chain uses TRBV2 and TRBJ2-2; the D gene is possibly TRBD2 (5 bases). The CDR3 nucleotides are TGTGCCAGCGACGGGGAATCGAACACCGGGGAGCTGTTTTTT. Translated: CASDGESNTGELFF.